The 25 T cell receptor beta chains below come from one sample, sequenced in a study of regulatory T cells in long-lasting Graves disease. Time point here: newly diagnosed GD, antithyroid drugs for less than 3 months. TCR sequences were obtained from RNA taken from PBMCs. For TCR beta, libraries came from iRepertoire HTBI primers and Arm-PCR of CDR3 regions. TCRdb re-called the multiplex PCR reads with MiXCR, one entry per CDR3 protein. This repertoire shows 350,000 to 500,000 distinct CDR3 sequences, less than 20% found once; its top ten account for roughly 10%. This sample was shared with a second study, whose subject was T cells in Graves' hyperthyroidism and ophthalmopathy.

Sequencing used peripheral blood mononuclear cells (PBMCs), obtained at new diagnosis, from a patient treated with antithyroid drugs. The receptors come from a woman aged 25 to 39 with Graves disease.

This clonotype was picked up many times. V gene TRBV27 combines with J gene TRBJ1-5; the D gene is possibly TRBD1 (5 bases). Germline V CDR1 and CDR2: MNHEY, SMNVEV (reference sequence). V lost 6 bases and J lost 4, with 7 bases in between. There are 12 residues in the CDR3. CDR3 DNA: TGTGCCAGCAGGAGGGGTAATCAGCCCCAGCATTTT. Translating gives CASRRGNQPQHF.

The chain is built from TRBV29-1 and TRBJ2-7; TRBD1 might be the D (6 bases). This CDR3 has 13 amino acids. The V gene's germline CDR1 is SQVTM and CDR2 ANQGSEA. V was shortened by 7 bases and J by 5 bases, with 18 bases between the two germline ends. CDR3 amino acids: CSARRGRSHEQYF. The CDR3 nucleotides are TGCAGCGCCCGAAGGGGGAGATCCCACGAGCAGTACTTC.

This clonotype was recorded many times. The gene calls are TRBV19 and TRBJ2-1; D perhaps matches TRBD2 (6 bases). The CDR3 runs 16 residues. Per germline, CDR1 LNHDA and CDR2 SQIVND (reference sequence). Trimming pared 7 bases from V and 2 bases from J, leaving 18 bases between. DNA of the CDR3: TGTGCCAGTACCGCAATGTCGGGCGGGACCTACAATGAGCAGTTCTTC. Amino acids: CASTAMSGGTYNEQFF.

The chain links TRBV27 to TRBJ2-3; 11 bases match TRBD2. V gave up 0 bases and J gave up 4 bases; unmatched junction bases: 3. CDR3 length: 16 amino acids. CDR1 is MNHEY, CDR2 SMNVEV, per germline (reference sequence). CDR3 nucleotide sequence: TGTGCCAGCAGTTTATCACTAGCGGGAGTGGCAGATACGCAGTATTTT. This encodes CASSLSLAGVADTQYF.

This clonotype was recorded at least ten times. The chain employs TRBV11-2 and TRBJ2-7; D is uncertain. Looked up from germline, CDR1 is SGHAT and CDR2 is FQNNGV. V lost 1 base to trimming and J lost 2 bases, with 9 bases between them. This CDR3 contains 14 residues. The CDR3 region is CASSLVGYPYEQYF. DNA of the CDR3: TGTGCCAGCAGCTTAGTCGGATACCCCTACGAGCAGTACTTC.

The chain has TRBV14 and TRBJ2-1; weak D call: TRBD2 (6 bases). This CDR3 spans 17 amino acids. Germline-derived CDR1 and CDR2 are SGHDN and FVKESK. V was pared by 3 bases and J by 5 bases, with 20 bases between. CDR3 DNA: TGTGCCAGCAGCCATTTTGAGTCGTGGCGGGATGACAATGAGCAGTTCTTC. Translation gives CASSHFESWRDDNEQFF.

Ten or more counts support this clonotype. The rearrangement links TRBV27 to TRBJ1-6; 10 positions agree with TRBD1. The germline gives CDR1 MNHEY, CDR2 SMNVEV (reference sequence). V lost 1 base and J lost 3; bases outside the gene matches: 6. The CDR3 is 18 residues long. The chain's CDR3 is CASSLLETGGNYNSPLHF. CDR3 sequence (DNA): TGTGCCAGCAGTTTATTAGAGACAGGGGGCAACTATAATTCACCCCTCCACTTT.

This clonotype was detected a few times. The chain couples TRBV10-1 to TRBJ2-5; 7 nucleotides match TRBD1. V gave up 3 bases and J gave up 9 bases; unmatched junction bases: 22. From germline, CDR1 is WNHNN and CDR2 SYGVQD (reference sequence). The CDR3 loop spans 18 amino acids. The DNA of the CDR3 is TGCGCCAGCAGTGATCGCCGATTAGGAGACAGGGTCCCTTGGGCCCAGTACTTC. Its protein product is CASSDRRLGDRVPWAQYF.

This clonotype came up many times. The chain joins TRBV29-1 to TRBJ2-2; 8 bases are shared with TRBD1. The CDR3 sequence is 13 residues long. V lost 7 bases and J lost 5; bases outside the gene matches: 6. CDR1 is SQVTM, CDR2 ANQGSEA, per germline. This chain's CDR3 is CSARTGRTGELFF. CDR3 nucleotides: TGCAGCGCTAGGACAGGGCGGACCGGGGAGCTGTTTTTT.

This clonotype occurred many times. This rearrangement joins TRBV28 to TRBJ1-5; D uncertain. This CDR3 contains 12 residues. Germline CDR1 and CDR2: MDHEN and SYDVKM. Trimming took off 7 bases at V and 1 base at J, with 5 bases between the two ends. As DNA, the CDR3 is TGTGCCAGCAAGGGAAGCAATCAGCCCCAGCATTTT. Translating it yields CASKGSNQPQHF.

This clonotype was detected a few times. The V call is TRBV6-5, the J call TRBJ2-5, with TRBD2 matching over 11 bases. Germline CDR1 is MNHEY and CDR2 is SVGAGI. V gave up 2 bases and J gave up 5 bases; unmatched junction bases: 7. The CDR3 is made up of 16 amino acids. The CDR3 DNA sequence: TGTGCCAGCAGTTACCGGGGGACTAGCGGTTGGGAGACCCAGTACTTC. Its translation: CASSYRGTSGWETQYF.

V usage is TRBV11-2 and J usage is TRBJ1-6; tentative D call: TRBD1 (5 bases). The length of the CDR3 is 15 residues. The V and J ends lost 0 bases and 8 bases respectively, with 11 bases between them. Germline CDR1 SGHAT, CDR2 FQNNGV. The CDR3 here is CASSLDTGGYSPLHF. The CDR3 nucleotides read TGTGCCAGCAGCTTAGACACAGGCGGTTATTCACCCCTCCACTTT.

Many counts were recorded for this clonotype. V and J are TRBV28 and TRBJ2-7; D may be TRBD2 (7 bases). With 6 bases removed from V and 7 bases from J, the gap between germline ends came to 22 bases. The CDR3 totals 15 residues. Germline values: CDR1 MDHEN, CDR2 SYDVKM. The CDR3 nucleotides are TGTGCCAGCAGCCACCCGGGGGGCGGGACGGGGGAGCAGTACTTC. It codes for CASSHPGGGTGEQYF.

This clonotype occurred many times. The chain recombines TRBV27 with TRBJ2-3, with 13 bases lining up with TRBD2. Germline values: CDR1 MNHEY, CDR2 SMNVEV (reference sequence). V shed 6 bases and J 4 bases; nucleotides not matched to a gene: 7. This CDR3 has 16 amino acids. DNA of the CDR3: TGTGCCAGCAGCCGCGGACTAGCGGGAGCTTCAGATACGCAGTATTTT. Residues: CASSRGLAGASDTQYF.

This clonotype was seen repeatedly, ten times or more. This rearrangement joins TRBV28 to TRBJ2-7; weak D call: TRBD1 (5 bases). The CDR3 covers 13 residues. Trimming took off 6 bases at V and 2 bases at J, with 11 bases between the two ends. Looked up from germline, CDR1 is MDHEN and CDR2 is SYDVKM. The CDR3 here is CASRYDSTYEQYF. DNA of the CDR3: TGTGCCAGCAGATACGACAGTACCTACGAGCAGTACTTC.

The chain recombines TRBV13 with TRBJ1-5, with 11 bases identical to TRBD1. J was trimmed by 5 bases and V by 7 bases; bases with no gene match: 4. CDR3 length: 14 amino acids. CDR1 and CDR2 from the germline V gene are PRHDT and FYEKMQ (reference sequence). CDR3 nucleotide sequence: TGTGCCAGCACCCTGGGACAGGGGGATCAGCCCCAGCATTTT. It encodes CASTLGQGDQPQHF.

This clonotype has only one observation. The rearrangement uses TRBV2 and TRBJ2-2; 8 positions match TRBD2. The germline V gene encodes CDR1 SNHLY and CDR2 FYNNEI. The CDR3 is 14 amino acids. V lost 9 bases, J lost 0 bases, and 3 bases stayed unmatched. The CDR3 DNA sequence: TGTGCCAGACCGGGACTAGCGAACACCGGGGAGCTGTTTTTT. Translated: CARPGLANTGELFF. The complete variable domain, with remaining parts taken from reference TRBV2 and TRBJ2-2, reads EPEVTQTPSHQVTQMGQEVILRCVPISNHLYFYWYRQILGQKVEFLVSFYNNEISEKSEIFDDQFSVERPDGSNFTLKIRSTKLEDSAMYFCARPGLANTGELFFGEGSRLTVL.

CDR3: CASSTRQGYEQYF. The CDR3 DNA reads TGTGCCAGCAGTACCAGACAGGGGTACGAGCAGTACTTC. This sequence joins TRBV6-1 and TRBJ2-7; TRBD1 agrees at 8 bases. Germline V gene lookup returns CDR1 MNHNS and CDR2 SASEGT. The CDR3 consists of 13 residues. J lost 4 bases, V lost 5 bases, and 4 bases had no gene match.

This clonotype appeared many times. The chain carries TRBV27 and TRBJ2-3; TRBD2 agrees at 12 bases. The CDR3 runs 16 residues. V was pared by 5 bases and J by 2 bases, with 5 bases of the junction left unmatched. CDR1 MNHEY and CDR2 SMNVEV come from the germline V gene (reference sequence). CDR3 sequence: CASSRGLAGLTDTQYF. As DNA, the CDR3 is TGTGCCAGCAGTCGCGGACTAGCGGGACTCACAGATACGCAGTATTTT.

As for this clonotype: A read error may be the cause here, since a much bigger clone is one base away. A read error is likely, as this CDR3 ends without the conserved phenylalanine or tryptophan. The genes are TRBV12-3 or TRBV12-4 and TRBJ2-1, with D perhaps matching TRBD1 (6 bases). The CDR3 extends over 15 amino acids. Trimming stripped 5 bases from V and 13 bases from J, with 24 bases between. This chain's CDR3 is CASSSRTGYGTLQFL. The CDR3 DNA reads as TGTGCCAGCAGTAGCAGAACAGGGTACGGGACGCTCCAGTTCCTC.

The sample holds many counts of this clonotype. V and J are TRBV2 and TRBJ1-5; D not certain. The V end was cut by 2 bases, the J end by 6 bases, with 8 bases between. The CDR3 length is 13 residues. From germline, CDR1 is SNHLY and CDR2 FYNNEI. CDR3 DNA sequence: TGTGCCAGCAGTGAATTCCTCGGTCAGCCCCAGCATTTT. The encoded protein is CASSEFLGQPQHF.

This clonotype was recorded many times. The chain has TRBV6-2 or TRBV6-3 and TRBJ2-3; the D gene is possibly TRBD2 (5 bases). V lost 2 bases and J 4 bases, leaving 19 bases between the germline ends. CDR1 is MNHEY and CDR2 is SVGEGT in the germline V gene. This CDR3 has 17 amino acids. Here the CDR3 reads CASSYLSGSDGADTQYF. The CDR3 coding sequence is TGTGCCAGCAGTTACCTTTCGGGGTCTGATGGCGCAGATACGCAGTATTTT.

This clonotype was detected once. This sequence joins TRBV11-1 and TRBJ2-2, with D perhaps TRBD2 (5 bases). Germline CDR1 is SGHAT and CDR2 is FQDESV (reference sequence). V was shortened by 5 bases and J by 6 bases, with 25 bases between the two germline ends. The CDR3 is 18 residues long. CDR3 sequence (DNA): TGTGCCAGCAGCGAGTTTGGGGAGATAGCAAGTATTCCCGGGGAGCTGTTTTTT. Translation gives CASSEFGEIASIPGELFF.

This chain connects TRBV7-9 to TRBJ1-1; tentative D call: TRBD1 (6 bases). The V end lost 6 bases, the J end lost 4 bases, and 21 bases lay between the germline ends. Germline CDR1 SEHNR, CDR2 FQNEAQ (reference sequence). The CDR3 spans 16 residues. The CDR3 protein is CASRSQGHQGSTEAFF. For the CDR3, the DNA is TGTGCCAGCAGGTCACAGGGCCACCAAGGGAGCACTGAAGCTTTCTTT.

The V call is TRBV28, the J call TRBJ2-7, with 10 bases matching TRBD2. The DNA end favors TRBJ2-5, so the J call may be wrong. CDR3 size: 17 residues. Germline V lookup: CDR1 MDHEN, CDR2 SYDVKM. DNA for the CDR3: TGTGCCAGCAGTTACTCAAACCGACTAGCGGGTGGAGAGACCCAGTACTTC. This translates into CASSYSNRLAGGETQYF.